The 14 T cell receptor beta chains given below trace back to one sample, sequenced in a study of PD-1 blockade in classical Hodgkin lymphoma. Repertoires were generated with immunoSEQ multiplex PCR, while TCRdb's copy carries only in-frame clones and drops some. The sample holds around 92,000 clones, over 80% seen once. The time point was: cycle 4 day 1 (C4D1), after five to seven weeks of nivolumab. Every patient had relapsed following autologous stem cell transplantation, and cohorts differed in brentuximab vedotin exposure. The sample consisted of peripheral blood mononuclear cells (PBMCs), taken before the fourth cycle of nivolumab. The receptors come from a human donor with classical Hodgkin lymphoma.

J is TRBJ2-5 and V is TRBV19; no reliable D call. The germline CDR1 and CDR2 sequences are LNHDA and SQIVND (reference sequence). The CDR3 covers 15 residues. Trimming left V 3 bases short and J 4 bases short, with 15 bases between. The CDR3 DNA follows: TGTGCCAGTAGTATTGCTGCCGCCCGGGCAGAGACCCAGTACTTC. Translating it yields CASSIAAARAETQYF.

This rearrangement joins TRBV27 to TRBJ2-6; no clear D. Per the germline V gene, CDR1 is MNHEY and CDR2 is SMNVEV (reference sequence). The CDR3 spans 14 residues. The ends were cut back, 2 bases at V and 2 bases at J, with 4 bases in the middle. CDR3 coding DNA: TGTGCCAGCAGTTTAACTCCTGGGGCCAACGTCCTGACTTTC. This translates into CASSLTPGANVLTF.

This clone was counted once. The rearrangement joins TRBV7-8 to TRBJ1-2; weak D call: TRBD1 (6 bases). V was trimmed by 1 base and J by 7 bases, leaving 10 bases between them. This CDR3 has 13 amino acids. CDR1 is SGHVS and CDR2 is FQNEAQ in the germline V gene. Here the CDR3 DNA reads TGTGCCAGCAGCTTAGACAGGGCAGGTGGCTACACCTTC. It codes for CASSLDRAGGYTF.

The gene calls are TRBV5-5 and TRBJ1-2; D not resolved. V lost 0 bases and J 3 bases, leaving 12 bases between the germline ends. CDR3 length: 15 amino acids. Germline CDR1 reads SGHKS; CDR2 reads YYEKEE (reference sequence). The CDR3 sequence: CASSLAAAEYYGYTF. The CDR3 DNA reads as TGTGCCAGCAGCTTGGCCGCAGCGGAGTACTATGGCTACACCTTC.

Only a few counts were recorded for this clone. The V call is TRBV6-5, the J call TRBJ2-1; 10 bases line up with TRBD1. The germline V gene has CDR1 MNHEY and CDR2 SVGAGI. Trimming removed 6 bases from V and 9 bases from J; junction bases left unmatched: 2. The CDR3 length is 12 residues. CDR3 coding DNA: TGTGCCAGCAGCCGGACAGGGGGTGAGCAGTTCTTC. Its protein is CASSRTGGEQFF.

The chain carries TRBV5-1 and TRBJ2-1; D could derive from TRBD1 or TRBD2 (5 bases each). There are 16 residues in the CDR3. CDR1 is SGHRS and CDR2 is YFSETQ in the germline V gene. The V gene lost 4 bases and the J gene lost 0 bases, with 14 bases spanning the gap. Written as DNA, the CDR3 is TGCGCCAGCAGCACGGGACGTGATAGCTCCTACAATGAGCAGTTCTTC. It codes for CASSTGRDSSYNEQFF.

The chain is built from TRBV18 and TRBJ2-7; 7 nucleotides align to TRBD1. CDR1 and CDR2 (germline): KGHSH, LQKENI. The CDR3 spans 15 residues. V dropped 1 base and J dropped 2; count of bases not matched to a gene: 5. The CDR3 loop reads CASSPLRDSPYEQYF. The CDR3 region has the DNA TGTGCCAGCTCACCACTTCGGGACAGCCCCTACGAGCAGTACTTC. The variable domain in full, with the rest retrieved from reference TRBV18 and TRBJ2-7, is NAGVMQNPRHLVRRRGQEARLRCSPMKGHSHVYWYRQLPEEGLKFMVYLQKENIIDESGMPKERFSAEFPKEGPSILRIQQVVRGDSAAYFCASSPLRDSPYEQYFGPGTRLTVT.

The chain is built from TRBV7-3 and TRBJ2-3; 11 bases are a match to TRBD2. V lost 2 bases, J lost 1 base, and 8 bases stayed unmatched. Germline V lookup: CDR1 SGHTA, CDR2 FQGTGA. The CDR3 is made up of 18 amino acids. The CDR3 reads CASSLSGRLAGRTDTQYF. The CDR3 bases are TGTGCCAGCAGCTTATCCGGAAGACTAGCGGGGCGCACAGATACGCAGTATTTT.

The CDR3 is CASRLLAGGPDNEQFF. As DNA, the CDR3 is TGCGCCAGCAGGTTACTAGCGGGAGGGCCGGACAATGAGCAGTTCTTC. The J gene is TRBJ2-1, the V gene TRBV5-1; 13 nucleotides align to TRBD2. Germline CDR1 and CDR2: SGHRS and YFSETQ. The CDR3 contains 16 residues. Unmatched junction bases numbered 7, after V lost 5 bases and J lost 5 bases.

The chain couples TRBV2 to TRBJ2-1, with 14 bases matching TRBD2. The V gene end was trimmed by 6 bases and the J gene end by 15 bases; junction bases not matched to a gene: 10. The CDR3 is made up of 14 amino acids. Germline CDR1 reads SNHLY; CDR2 reads FYNNEI. CDR3 DNA: TGTGCCAGCAGACCCGGGACTAGCGGGAGAGGGGGGTTCTTC. Its translation: CASRPGTSGRGGFF.

V is TRBV2 and J is TRBJ2-1; D gene unclear. Germline assignment: CDR1 SNHLY and CDR2 FYNNEI. V lost 6 bases to trimming and J lost 7 bases, with 10 bases between them. The CDR3 covers 12 residues. CDR3 residues: CASRRTVNEQFF. The DNA of the CDR3 is TGTGCCAGCAGACGGACGGTTAATGAGCAGTTCTTC.

This rearrangement joins TRBV2 to TRBJ2-6; TRBD2 matches at 9 bases. The CDR3 is 17 residues long. J was trimmed by 1 base and V by 5 bases; bases with no gene match: 6. Per the germline V gene, CDR1 is SNHLY and CDR2 is FYNNEI. CDR3 nucleotides: TGTGCCAGCAGTAAGGTGGGACTAGCATCTGGGGCCAACGTCCTGACTTTC. This translates into CASSKVGLASGANVLTF.

The chain joins TRBV7-2 to TRBJ2-5; D unresolved. Germline CDR1 reads SGHTA; CDR2 reads FQGNSA. V lost 4 bases, J lost 2 bases, and 5 bases lay in between. The CDR3 totals 12 residues. CDR3 DNA: TGTGCCAGCAGCTACCCGCAAGAGACCCAGTACTTC. Amino acid sequence: CASSYPQETQYF. Together with reference TRBV7-2 and TRBJ2-5, the CDR3 gives the full variable domain: GAGVSQSPSNKVTEKGKDVELRCDPISGHTALYWYRQSLGQGLEFLIYFQGNSAPDKSGLPSDRFSAERTGGSVSTLTIQRTQQEDSAVYLCASSYPQETQYFGPGTRLLVL.

The chain has TRBV20-1 and TRBJ2-5; D call uncertain. Germline V gene data show CDR1 as DFQATT and CDR2 as SNEGSKA (reference sequence). The CDR3 length is 11 residues. V was cut by 5 bases and J by 0 bases, with 4 bases left in between. CDR3 residues: CSALYQETQYF. The DNA for the CDR3 is TGCAGTGCTTTATACCAAGAGACCCAGTACTTC.